Shown below are 20 T cell receptor beta chains from a single sample sequenced in a study of CDR3 diversity in severe acne. TCRdb re-called the PCR reads with MiXCR, one entry per CDR3 protein. The sample lists 65,000 to 95,000 distinct CDR3 sequences, 45% to 60% seen once, with about 13% in the top ten. The sequenced sample consisted of blood. All receptors derive from a male donor in good health, without acne.

V is TRBV5-1 and J is TRBJ2-7, with 9 bases that match TRBD1. Unmatched junction bases numbered 9, after V lost 0 bases and J lost 5 bases. The CDR3 loop spans 16 amino acids. Germline V CDR1 and CDR2: SGHRS, YFSETQ. The CDR3 coding sequence is TGCGCCAGCAGCTTGGCCATCGGGACAGGGTGGCACGAGCAGTACTTC. This encodes CASSLAIGTGWHEQYF.

V and J are TRBV7-2 and TRBJ2-7; 7 nucleotides agree with TRBD1. V was pared by 2 bases and J by 5 bases, with 9 bases of the junction left unmatched. The germline gives CDR1 SGHTA, CDR2 FQGNSA. The CDR3 loop spans 15 amino acids. The CDR3 bases are TGTGCCAGCAGCTTACAACAGGGGCTTAGGGACGAGCAGTACTTC. Its translation is CASSLQQGLRDEQYF.

This rearrangement joins TRBV12-3 or TRBV12-4 to TRBJ2-3; 13 bases align to TRBD2. Germline trimming cut 5 bases from V and 5 bases from J; bases unmatched to any gene: 4. The CDR3 consists of 15 residues. CDR3 region: CASSKLAGGQDTQYF. The CDR3 nucleotides read TGTGCCAGCAGTAAACTAGCGGGGGGGCAAGATACGCAGTATTTT.

In this sample, this clonotype turned up a few times. The chain links TRBV29-1 to TRBJ2-1; 12 bases agree with TRBD2. The V gene's germline CDR1 is SQVTM and CDR2 ANQGSEA. Trimming cost V 2 bases and J 9 bases; bases outside gene matches: 8. The CDR3 is 15 residues long. CDR3 sequence reads: CSVESASGGAGEQFF. As DNA, the CDR3 is TGCAGCGTTGAATCAGCTAGCGGGGGGGCGGGTGAGCAGTTCTTC.

This clonotype was recorded many times. The V call is TRBV11-3, the J call TRBJ2-7, with D unresolved. This CDR3 is 14 amino acids long. The germline V and J ends were trimmed by 3 bases and 0 bases, with 9 bases remaining between them. CDR1 is SGHNT and CDR2 is YENEEA in the germline V gene. CDR3 bases: TGTGCCAGCAGCTTTAACGCAGCCTCCTACGAGCAGTACTTC. It translates to CASSFNAASYEQYF.

This clonotype came up many times. This chain joins TRBV7-8 and TRBJ2-5, with D hard to call. This CDR3 is built from 16 residues. CDR1 and CDR2 (germline): SGHVS, FQNEAQ. Trimming cost V 3 bases and J 2 bases, with 16 bases left between them. In DNA, the CDR3 is TGTGCCAGCAGCTTTAGTCCTCCCCACTCTCAAGAGACCCAGTACTTC. This translates into CASSFSPPHSQETQYF. The complete variable domain, with remaining parts taken from reference TRBV7-8 and TRBJ2-5, reads GAGVSQSPRYKVAKRGQDVALRCDPISGHVSLFWYQQALGQGPEFLTYFQNEAQLDKSGLPSDRFFAERPEGSVSTLKIQRTQQEDSAVYLCASSFSPPHSQETQYFGPGTRLLVL.

This chain connects TRBV25-1 to TRBJ1-5; TRBD1 is a possible D gene (6 bases). The CDR3 contains 14 residues. Germline V gives CDR1 MGHDK, CDR2 SYGVNS. V was cut by 6 bases and J by 3 bases, with 12 bases left in between. As DNA, the CDR3 is TGTGCCAGCAGCTTAGGACAGATCAATCAGCCCCAGCATTTT. Its translation is CASSLGQINQPQHF. Full variable domain (outside the CDR3, taken from reference TRBV25-1 and TRBJ1-5): EADIYQTPRYLVIGTGKKITLECSQTMGHDKMYWYQQDPGMELHLIHYSYGVNSTEKGDLSSESTVSRIRTEHFPLTLESARPSHTSQYLCASSLGQINQPQHFGDGTRLSIL.

Concerning this clonotype itself: The junction does not match germline at one end; this may be a read error. The chain combines TRBV12-3 or TRBV12-4 with TRBJ1-4; D is perhaps TRBD1 (6 bases). The CDR3 has 16 residues. CDR3 sequence reads: CTSSHPTGATNEKLFF. The DNA for the CDR3 is TGTACCAGCAGCCACCCGACAGGAGCAACTAATGAAAAACTGTTTTTT.

The genes are TRBV7-6 and TRBJ1-5; D might be TRBD1 (5 bases). This CDR3 is built from 16 residues. Germline lookup yields CDR1 SGHVS and CDR2 FNYEAQ. V was shortened by 2 bases and J by 2 bases, with 13 bases between the two germline ends. In DNA, the CDR3 is TGTGCCAGCAGCTTATACGGCCAGGGAGGCAATCAGCCCCAGCATTTT. This translates into CASSLYGQGGNQPQHF.

The chain couples TRBV24-1 to TRBJ1-2; D is uncertain. The germline CDR1 and CDR2 sequences are KGHDR and SFDVKD. V lost 10 bases and J lost 1, with 15 bases in between. There are 14 residues in the CDR3. This CDR3 is CATSSVTVNYGYTF. In DNA, the CDR3 is TGTGCCACTTCCTCCGTAACGGTTAACTATGGCTACACCTTC.

V is TRBV4-1 and J is TRBJ2-3; 10 nucleotides match TRBD2. The V gene's germline CDR1 is MGHRA and CDR2 YSYEKL. The CDR3 extends over 16 amino acids. Trimming at V came to 0 bases and at J to 11 bases, leaving 11 bases not matched to a gene. CDR3 nucleotides: TGCGCCAGCAGCCAAGATACTAGCGGGGTCTACAATGAGCAGTATTTT. Its translation is CASSQDTSGVYNEQYF.

This clonotype was detected ten times or more. Here the CDR3 reads CASSVGGASGSLHNEQFF. In DNA, the CDR3 is TGTGCCAGCAGCGTAGGGGGGGCTAGCGGGAGTCTCCACAATGAGCAGTTCTTC. J is TRBJ2-1 and V is TRBV9; TRBD2 matches at 10 bases. The CDR3 is 18 residues long. Looked up from germline, CDR1 is SGDLS and CDR2 is YYNGEE. Germline trimming cut 0 bases from V and 5 bases from J; bases unmatched to any gene: 11.

V usage is TRBV20-1 and J usage is TRBJ1-6; TRBD1 might be the D (6 bases). The CDR3 is 17 amino acids. Looked up from germline, CDR1 is DFQATT and CDR2 is SNEGSKA (reference sequence). The V end lost 2 bases, the J end lost 10 bases, and 24 bases lay between the germline ends. CDR3 residues: CSARFGGGAIGYSPLHF. In DNA, the CDR3 is TGCAGTGCTAGATTCGGGGGGGGCGCAATAGGGTACTCACCCCTCCACTTT.

On this clonotype itself: Relative to the germline gene, one junction end is altered; a read error may explain this. The chain has TRBV20-1 and TRBJ2-1; TRBD2 matches at 14 bases. The germline V gene has CDR1 DFQATT and CDR2 SNEGSKA (reference sequence). CDR3 length: 14 residues. The CDR3: CGAGTSGSYNEQFF. The CDR3 DNA follows: TGCGGTGCGGGGACTAGCGGGAGTTACAATGAGCAGTTCTTC.

This clonotype was observed a single time. The chain links TRBV5-1 to TRBJ1-2; 12 bases match TRBD1. This CDR3 region has 16 residues. The V segment lost 6 bases and the J segment 4 bases; nucleotides outside the gene matches: 10. Looked up from germline, CDR1 is SGHRS and CDR2 is YFSETQ. In DNA form, the CDR3 reads TGCGCCAGCACGATGGGACAGGGGGCAGTGGGCTATGGCTACACCTTC. This gives the protein CASTMGQGAVGYGYTF.

There are many counts of this clonotype. It may be a read error: a sequence one base away is much more abundant. The V call is TRBV5-1, the J call TRBJ1-1; D is unclear. The V gene's germline CDR1 is SGHRS and CDR2 YFSETQ. Trimming left V 3 bases short and J 0 bases short, with 12 bases between. This CDR3 region has 15 residues. In DNA, the CDR3 is TGCGCCAGCAGCTCCGCCGGAAGGCTGAACACTGAAGCTTTCTTT. Encoded protein: CASSSAGRLNTEAFF.

The chain joins TRBV5-1 to TRBJ2-7; D is uncertain. The germline V gene has CDR1 SGHRS and CDR2 YFSETQ. The CDR3 runs 12 residues. V shed 2 bases and J shed 1 base, with 4 bases lying between them. The CDR3 nucleotides are TGCGCCAGCAGCTTCCATTCCTACGAGCAGTACTTC. The encoded protein is CASSFHSYEQYF. Filled out from reference TRBV5-1 and TRBJ2-7, the complete variable domain reads KAGVTQTPRYLIKTRGQQVTLSCSPISGHRSVSWYQQTPGQGLQFLFEYFSETQRNKGNFPGRFSGRQFSNSRSEMNVSTLELGDSALYLCASSFHSYEQYFGPGTRLTVT.

This clonotype was recorded at least ten times. This chain links TRBV5-1 with TRBJ2-7; 11 bases line up with TRBD2. From germline, CDR1 is SGHRS and CDR2 YFSETQ. Trimming cost V 6 bases and J 2 bases; bases outside gene matches: 10. The CDR3 runs 16 residues. The CDR3 reads CASTPLAGGLAYEQYF. The CDR3 nucleotides are TGCGCCAGCACCCCTCTAGCGGGAGGCCTCGCCTACGAGCAGTACTTC.

The chain recombines TRBV7-8 with TRBJ2-7, with 7 bases matching TRBD1. The CDR3 has 13 residues. J lost 3 bases, V lost 6 bases, and 5 bases had no gene match. Germline V gene lookup returns CDR1 SGHVS and CDR2 FQNEAQ. CDR3 coding DNA: TGTGCCAGCAGATATACAGGGGACTACGAGCAGTACTTC. As protein: CASRYTGDYEQYF.

The chain employs TRBV4-2 and TRBJ1-1; possibly TRBD1 for D (5 bases). Germline V gene lookup returns CDR1 LGHNA and CDR2 YNFKEQ. Trimming removed 1 base from V and 4 bases from J, with 7 bases in between. The CDR3 extends over 13 amino acids. In DNA, the CDR3 is TGTGCCAGCAGCCAAGGGGACCGCACTGAAGCTTTCTTT. It translates to CASSQGDRTEAFF.